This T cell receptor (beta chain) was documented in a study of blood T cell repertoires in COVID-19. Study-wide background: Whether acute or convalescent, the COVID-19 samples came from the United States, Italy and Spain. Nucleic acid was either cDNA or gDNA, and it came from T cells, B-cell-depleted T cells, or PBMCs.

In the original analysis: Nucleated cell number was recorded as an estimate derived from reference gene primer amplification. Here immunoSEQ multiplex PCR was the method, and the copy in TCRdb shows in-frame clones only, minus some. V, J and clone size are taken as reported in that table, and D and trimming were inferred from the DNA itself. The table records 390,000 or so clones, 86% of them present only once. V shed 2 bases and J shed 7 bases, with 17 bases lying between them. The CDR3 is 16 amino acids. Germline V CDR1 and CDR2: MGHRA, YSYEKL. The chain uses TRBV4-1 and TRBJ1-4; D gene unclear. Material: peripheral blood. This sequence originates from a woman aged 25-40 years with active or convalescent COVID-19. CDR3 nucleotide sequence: TGCGCCAGCAGCCAAAATCCCGGCCCCTCGGGTGAAAAACTGTTTTTT. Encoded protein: CASSQNPGPSGEKLFF.